This T cell receptor (beta chain) was captured in a study of technical replicates of blood from a handful of donors. The germline gives CDR1 SEHNR, CDR2 FQNEAQ (reference sequence). V dropped 5 bases and J dropped 1; count of bases not matched to a gene: 5. The CDR3 spans 15 residues. The assay was immunoSEQ multiplex PCR, and TCRdb's table has in-frame clones only and misses some. Among tens of thousands of clones, roughly 96% were seen once, and the ten largest hold nearly 0.2%. The sequence was collected from a human donor in good health. The sample taken for sequencing was T cells isolated from PBMCs. The chain joins TRBV7-9 to TRBJ2-1; 7 positions agree with TRBD1. CDR3 region: CASSTRQGSYNEQFF. In DNA form, the CDR3 reads TGTGCCAGCAGCACCCGACAGGGTTCCTACAATGAGCAGTTCTTC.